This T cell receptor beta chain was documented in a study of T cell changes during pregnancy in multiple sclerosis. Assay: immunoSEQ multiplex PCR; the TCRdb copy retains only in-frame clones and omits some. The table lists around 56,000 clones, over 80% of them singletons. Deletions cut 0 bases from V and 8 bases from J, with 16 bases between. Germline V gives CDR1 MNHEY, CDR2 SVGAGI. This CDR3 spans 15 amino acids. The TCR originated in a female donor with multiple sclerosis, enrolled in a pregnancy study. V and J are TRBV6-5 and TRBJ1-2; D ambiguous. This sample comprised CD4+ T cells from peripheral blood mononuclear cells, obtained in the first trimester of pregnancy. CDR3 sequence reads: CASSYSIPGMEGYTF. The DNA for the CDR3 is TGTGCCAGCAGTTACTCGATACCGGGTATGGAGGGCTACACCTTC.